The 2 T cell receptor beta chains in this list originate from one sample, sequenced in a study of control samples from healthy donors and cancer patients. The method was immunoSEQ multiplex PCR; TCRdb's version includes in-frame clones alone and lacks a portion of them. The table has about 160,000 clones, approximately 94% seen once. Material for sequencing was PBMCs. Receptors were obtained from a man in his sixties with colorectal cancer.

The chain combines TRBV7-2 with TRBJ1-1; D is unclear. V was shortened by 2 bases and J by 5 bases, with 12 bases between the two germline ends. The CDR3 covers 14 residues. From germline, CDR1 is SGHTA and CDR2 FQGNSA. CDR3 region: CASSLSPDETEAFF. CDR3 nucleotide sequence: TGTGCCAGCAGCTTATCCCCGGATGAAACTGAAGCTTTCTTT.

The CDR3 loop is CASSRDLETQYF. The CDR3 DNA reads TGTGCCAGCAGTCGGGACTTAGAGACCCAGTACTTC. The J gene is TRBJ2-5, the V gene TRBV5-5, with D maybe TRBD2 (6 bases). This CDR3 is 12 amino acids long. Trimming removed 5 bases at V and 4 bases at J, with 9 bases between. Germline V gene sequence: CDR1 SGHKS, CDR2 YYEKEE (reference sequence).